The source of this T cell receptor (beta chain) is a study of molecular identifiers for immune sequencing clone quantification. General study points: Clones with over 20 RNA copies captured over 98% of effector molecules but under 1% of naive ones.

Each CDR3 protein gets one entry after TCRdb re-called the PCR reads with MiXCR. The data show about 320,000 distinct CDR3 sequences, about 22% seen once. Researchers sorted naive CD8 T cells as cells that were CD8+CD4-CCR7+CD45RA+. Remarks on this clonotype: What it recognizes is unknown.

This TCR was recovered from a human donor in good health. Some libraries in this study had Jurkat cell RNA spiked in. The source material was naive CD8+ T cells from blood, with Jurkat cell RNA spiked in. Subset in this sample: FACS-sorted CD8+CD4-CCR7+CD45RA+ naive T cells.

In DNA, the CDR3 is TGTGCCTGGAGTCCCAACGGACTAGGGGGTTACAATGAGCAGTTCTTC. Its protein is CAWSPNGLGGYNEQFF. The chain recombines TRBV30 with TRBJ2-1; possibly TRBD2 for D (7 bases). V gave up 2 bases and J gave up 4 bases, with 18 bases separating them. The CDR3 runs to 16 residues. Germline values: CDR1 GTSNPN, CDR2 SVGIG (reference sequence). Drawing the rest from reference TRBV30 and TRBJ2-1, the complete variable domain is SQTIHQWPATLVQPVGSPLSLECTVEGTSNPNLYWYRQAAGRGLQLLFYSVGIGQISSEVPQNLSASRPQDRQFILSSKKLLLSDSGFYLCAWSPNGLGGYNEQFFGPGTRLTVL.